These 29 T cell receptor beta chains came from one sample sequenced in a study of identical twins (dated by TCRdb to between 2015 and 2016). The library was produced with 5' RACE. Reads for this sample came from an Illumina HiSeq 2000. Clones were called with MiXCR by TCRdb after fastp trimmed the public reads at Q25, and only in-frame beta chains were retained. Each CDR3 protein appears once, grouped with its most common genes and DNA. The sample contains 200,000 to 250,000 distinct CDR3 sequences, more than 9.5% of them found a single time. The ten most abundant clones make up about 3.9% of the sample. This same sample was also part of a study on yellow fever vaccine responses in identical twins.

The material sequenced was memory (CD45RO+) T cells sorted from blood. The cell subset or site tag for this specimen amounts to: CD45RO+ enriched T cells. The source is a woman younger than 35 in good health.

The chain has TRBV12-3 or TRBV12-4 and TRBJ1-2; no clear D gene. Trimming stripped 1 base from V and 8 bases from J, with 5 bases between. The CDR3 length is 11 residues. The CDR3: CASSLGAGYTF. The CDR3 DNA reads TGTGCCAGCAGTTTAGGTGCGGGCTACACCTTC.

This clonotype was recorded a few times. This chain uses TRBV20-1 with TRBJ2-7; D unresolved. The CDR3 is 11 residues long. Germline CDR1 DFQATT, CDR2 SNEGSKA (reference sequence). Trimming took 4 bases from V and 0 from J, leaving 4 bases between them. The DNA of the CDR3 is TGCAGTGCTATGGGCTCCTACGAGCAGTACTTC. Its protein is CSAMGSYEQYF.

This clonotype has just a few counts. The gene calls are TRBV7-2 and TRBJ2-4; D possibly matches TRBD1 or TRBD2 (6 bases each). Germline CDR1 and CDR2: SGHTA and FQGNSA. The CDR3 is 16 residues long. V dropped 5 bases and J dropped 7 bases, with 21 bases sitting between them. DNA of the CDR3: TGTGCCAGCAGCCCTAGACCTGGGGGGCAAGGGAACATTCAGTACTTC. It codes for CASSPRPGGQGNIQYF.

This chain links TRBV3-1 with TRBJ2-7, with D uncertain. There are 11 residues in the CDR3. Germline V CDR1 and CDR2: LGHDT, YNNKEL (reference sequence). Trimming stripped 5 bases from V and 9 bases from J, with 11 bases between. The CDR3 region is CASSNGAGQYF. DNA of the CDR3: TGTGCCAGCAGCAATGGCGCCGGGCAGTACTTC.

In regard to this clonotype: This clone may be a read error of a much larger clone one base away. The chain has TRBV20-1 and TRBJ2-7; TRBD1 might be the D (6 bases). The CDR3 totals 11 residues. Germline V gene sequence: CDR1 DFQATT, CDR2 SNEGSKA (reference sequence). Trimming cost V 5 bases and J 3 bases, with 8 bases left between them. CDR3 sequence: CSARDNYEQYF. CDR3 nucleotides: TGCAGTGCTCGGGACAACTACGAGCAGTACTTC.

V gene TRBV12-3 or TRBV12-4 combines with J gene TRBJ1-3; no clear D. V lost 7 bases and J 2 bases, leaving 9 bases between the germline ends. The CDR3 extends over 13 amino acids. CDR3: CASTYAAGNTIYF. In DNA form, the CDR3 reads TGTGCCAGCACCTACGCAGCTGGAAACACCATATATTTT.

This clonotype has ten or more counts. The V gene is TRBV27, the J gene TRBJ2-7; TRBD2 matches at 7 bases. Germline loops: CDR1 MNHEY, CDR2 SMNVEV (reference sequence). There are 14 residues in the CDR3. The trim removed 5 bases at V and 3 bases at J, leaving 7 bases unmatched. The CDR3 sequence: CASSRAGSVYEQYF. The CDR3 nucleotides read TGTGCCAGCAGTCGAGCGGGATCAGTCTACGAGCAGTACTTC.

This clonotype was counted a few times. This chain connects TRBV3-1 to TRBJ2-7; D is perhaps TRBD2 (7 bases). Per the germline V gene, CDR1 is LGHDT and CDR2 is YNNKEL (reference sequence). V lost 7 bases and J lost 5, with 15 bases in between. The CDR3 contains 13 residues. The CDR3 loop is CASKLGGANEQYF. CDR3 DNA: TGTGCCAGCAAGTTGGGGGGGGCCAACGAGCAGTACTTC.

The rearrangement links TRBV11-2 to TRBJ2-7; perhaps TRBD1 as D (5 bases). CDR3 size: 16 residues. Trimming pared 5 bases from V and 6 bases from J, leaving 23 bases between. Germline V gene data show CDR1 as SGHAT and CDR2 as FQNNGV. The CDR3: CASSPIDSVLLGEQYF. CDR3 nucleotide sequence: TGTGCCAGCAGCCCGATCGACAGCGTGCTCCTGGGCGAGCAGTACTTC.

This clonotype was counted ten times or more. The chain joins TRBV12-3 or TRBV12-4 to TRBJ1-3; possibly TRBD1 for D (5 bases). The CDR3 is 14 residues long. The germline V and J ends were trimmed by 3 bases and 2 bases, with 8 bases remaining between them. The CDR3 nucleotides read TGTGCCAGCAGTTTTGGAGGGGCTGGAAACACCATATATTTT. Protein: CASSFGGAGNTIYF.

The chain recombines TRBV28 with TRBJ2-3; D is undetermined. CDR1 is MDHEN and CDR2 is SYDVKM in the germline V gene. The CDR3 contains 12 residues. For the CDR3, the DNA is TGTGCAACCAGGCCCAGCACAGATACGCAGTATTTT. Protein product: CATRPSTDTQYF.

The table lists this clonotype with a few counts. This rearrangement joins TRBV9 to TRBJ2-5; D may match TRBD1 or TRBD2 (5 bases each). CDR3 length equals 15 residues. Germline V gene lookup returns CDR1 SGDLS and CDR2 YYNGEE. V dropped 0 bases and J dropped 3 bases, with 12 bases sitting between them. CDR3 nucleotide sequence: TGTGCCAGCAGCGTAGAGGGGACGGAAGAAGAGACCCAGTACTTC. This gives the protein CASSVEGTEEETQYF. Using reference TRBV9 and TRBJ2-5 for the parts outside the CDR3, the full variable domain is DSGVTQTPKHLITATGQRVTLRCSPRSGDLSVYWYQQSLDQGLQFLIQYYNGEERAKGNILERFSAQQFPDLHSELNLSSLELGDSALYFCASSVEGTEEETQYFGPGTRLLVL.

In this sample, this clonotype turned up many times. The V gene is TRBV30, the J gene TRBJ2-7, with D possibly TRBD1 on 5 matching bases. The CDR3 has 13 amino acids. Trimming cost V 3 bases and J 6 bases, with 15 bases left between them. Germline CDR1 is GTSNPN and CDR2 is SVGIG (reference sequence). CDR3 nucleotides: TGTGCCTGGAGCGCAGGGATTATGGGCGAGCAGTACTTC. This codes for CAWSAGIMGEQYF.

This sequence joins TRBV11-3 and TRBJ2-1, with 9 bases matching TRBD1. The V gene's germline CDR1 is SGHNT and CDR2 YENEEA. Trimming took 1 base from V and 7 from J; bases not matched to a gene: 5. This CDR3 region has 15 residues. The CDR3 region is CASSLGDRADNEQFF. The CDR3 DNA reads TGTGCCAGCAGCTTAGGGGACAGGGCGGATAATGAGCAGTTCTTC.

This clonotype occurred a few times. CDR3 nucleotide sequence: TGTGCCAGCAGGCGGGGGCCAAACAATGAGCAGTTCTTC. This codes for CASRRGPNNEQFF. The chain couples TRBV2 to TRBJ2-1, with D tentatively TRBD2 (7 bases). CDR1 SNHLY and CDR2 FYNNEI come from the germline V gene. The CDR3 runs to 13 residues. The V and J ends lost 6 bases and 5 bases respectively, with 11 bases between them.

V usage is TRBV20-1 and J usage is TRBJ2-7; 12 bases match TRBD2. There are 13 residues in the CDR3. Trimming at V came to 7 bases and at J to 4 bases, leaving 5 bases not matched to a gene. CDR1 and CDR2 (germline): DFQATT, SNEGSKA (reference sequence). The CDR3 protein is CSVRLAGAYEQYF. CDR3 DNA sequence: TGCAGTGTCCGACTAGCGGGAGCGTACGAGCAGTACTTC.

This chain joins TRBV7-9 and TRBJ2-1, with D unresolved. The CDR3 has 13 residues. Germline lookup yields CDR1 SEHNR and CDR2 FQNEAQ (reference sequence). Trimming removed 5 bases at V and 10 bases at J, with 15 bases between. This CDR3 is CASSTRVLEEQFF. The CDR3 DNA reads as TGTGCCAGCAGCACAAGGGTCTTGGAAGAGCAGTTCTTC. Looking up the rest from reference TRBV7-9 and TRBJ2-1 gives the full variable domain: DTGVSQNPRHKITKRGQNVTFRCDPISEHNRLYWYRQTLGQGPEFLTYFQNEAQLEKSRLLSDRFSAERPKGSFSTLEIQRTEQGDSAMYLCASSTRVLEEQFFGPGTRLTVL.

This clonotype was detected ten times or more. This rearrangement joins TRBV7-6 to TRBJ2-3; TRBD1 matches at 8 bases. V trimming: 5 bases; J trimming: 10 bases; junction bases outside the gene matches: 14. Germline CDR1 and CDR2: SGHVS and FNYEAQ. The CDR3 loop spans 15 amino acids. In DNA form, the CDR3 reads TGTGCCAGCAGCCAGGGGGCTAGCTCCCTTTTTGCGCAGTATTTT. Translated, it gives CASSQGASSLFAQYF.

This clonotype has only a few counts. In nucleotides, the CDR3 is TGTGCCAGCAGACGACAGGGAAATTCCTACAATGAGCAGTTCTTC. Translating gives CASRRQGNSYNEQFF. The rearrangement links TRBV27 to TRBJ2-1; 7 bases line up with TRBD1. The CDR3 totals 15 residues. V shed 6 bases, J shed 1 base, and the junction held 6 bases outside the gene matches. The germline gives CDR1 MNHEY, CDR2 SMNVEV (reference sequence).

This clonotype was counted between two and nine times. V usage is TRBV7-9 and J usage is TRBJ2-3, with D maybe TRBD1 (6 bases). V shed 6 bases and J shed 6 bases, with 22 bases lying between them. Germline lookup yields CDR1 SEHNR and CDR2 FQNEAQ (reference sequence). This CDR3 is 16 amino acids long. In DNA form, the CDR3 reads TGTGCCAGCAGTAAGAGCGGAGCCCTCACAGGGGATACGCAGTATTTT. Translating it yields CASSKSGALTGDTQYF.

This clonotype was observed many times. One end of the junction fails to match germline, which may point to a read error. V gene TRBV7-7 combines with J gene TRBJ2-7, with 7 bases that match TRBD1. CDR3 size: 14 residues. Germline values: CDR1 SSHAT, CDR2 FNYEAQ (reference sequence). The DNA for the CDR3 is TGCGCCAGCAGCTTGGGGGACAGCTCCTACGAGCAGTACTTC. Protein: CASSLGDSSYEQYF.

The rearrangement links TRBV11-3 to TRBJ2-3; D may be TRBD1 (5 bases). The germline V gene encodes CDR1 SGHNT and CDR2 YENEEA. The V gene lost 5 bases and the J gene lost 5 bases, with 11 bases spanning the gap. CDR3 length equals 13 residues. The CDR3 protein is CASSRQSGDTQYF. The CDR3 region has the DNA TGTGCCAGCAGCCGACAGTCGGGAGATACGCAGTATTTT.

This clonotype was seen a few times. The V gene is TRBV4-2, the J gene TRBJ1-1, with D possibly TRBD1 on 6 matching bases. The CDR3 spans 15 residues. V gave up 1 base and J gave up 1 base, with 10 bases separating them. The germline CDR1 and CDR2 sequences are LGHNA and YNFKEQ. DNA for the CDR3: TGTGCCAGCAGCCAAGGAGCGGGACAGAACACTGAAGCTTTCTTT. Translation: CASSQGAGQNTEAFF.

This clonotype has at least ten counts. J is TRBJ2-7 and V is TRBV7-9; D remains unclear. The CDR3 is 11 residues long. Germline-derived CDR1 and CDR2 are SEHNR and FQNEAQ (reference sequence). V was trimmed by 3 bases and J by 3 bases, leaving 3 bases between them. This CDR3 is CASSFIYEQYF. The CDR3 bases are TGTGCCAGCAGCTTTATCTACGAGCAGTACTTC.

This chain connects TRBV7-9 to TRBJ2-3; D gene unclear. The CDR3 totals 14 residues. Germline CDR1 and CDR2: SEHNR and FQNEAQ (reference sequence). Trimming took off 3 bases at V and 5 bases at J, with 12 bases between the two ends. For the CDR3, the DNA is TGTGCCAGCAGCTTCCGGACCGTCGGAGATACGCAGTATTTT. This translates into CASSFRTVGDTQYF. The entire variable domain, with the rest obtained from reference TRBV7-9 and TRBJ2-3, is as follows: DTGVSQNPRHKITKRGQNVTFRCDPISEHNRLYWYRQTLGQGPEFLTYFQNEAQLEKSRLLSDRFSAERPKGSFSTLEIQRTEQGDSAMYLCASSFRTVGDTQYFGPGTRLTVL.

A few counts support this clonotype. This chain's CDR3 is CASSASGGRGINYEQYF. The DNA of the CDR3 is TGCGCCAGCAGCGCCTCCGGGGGGCGGGGAATAAACTACGAGCAGTACTTC. The genes are TRBV4-1 and TRBJ2-7; weak D call: TRBD2 (7 bases). The V and J ends lost 5 bases and 3 bases respectively, with 23 bases between them. This CDR3 spans 17 amino acids. Germline loops: CDR1 MGHRA, CDR2 YSYEKL.

In its sample, this clonotype was seen a few times. The V call is TRBV6-5, the J call TRBJ2-7; 10 nucleotides line up with TRBD2. The CDR3 sequence is 16 residues long. Germline CDR1 reads MNHEY; CDR2 reads SVGAGI. Trimming removed 0 bases from V and 3 bases from J; junction bases left unmatched: 5. Written as DNA, the CDR3 is TGTGCCAGCAGTTACTCGAGAGCGGGAGGGCACTACGAGCAGTACTTC. Protein: CASSYSRAGGHYEQYF.

This rearrangement joins TRBV27 to TRBJ2-2, with no clear D. Germline V gene sequence: CDR1 MNHEY, CDR2 SMNVEV (reference sequence). CDR3 length: 13 amino acids. V shed 8 bases and J shed 12 bases, with 19 bases lying between them. The CDR3 DNA is TGTGCCAGCGGACCAGCTGGTTTAGGAAAGCTGTTTTTT. Translation: CASGPAGLGKLFF.

V usage is TRBV2 and J usage is TRBJ2-7, with D possibly TRBD2 on 6 matching bases. Germline-derived CDR1 and CDR2 are SNHLY and FYNNEI. V was shortened by 8 bases and J by 2 bases, with 16 bases between the two germline ends. The length of the CDR3 is 14 residues. CDR3 nucleotides: TGTGCCAGCTCAGGAGGGTACAACACCTACGAGCAGTACTTC. Its translation is CASSGGYNTYEQYF.